These 8 T cell receptor beta chains were all obtained from the same sample, sequenced in a study of blood T cell repertoires in COVID-19. Measured with immunoSEQ multiplex PCR; TCRdb has only the in-frame clones, and not every one. The table records some 70,000 clones, approximately 80% of them present only once. Sequenced sample: peripheral blood. These receptors all stem from a man between 50 and 59 years old with COVID-19, enrolled during active disease.

This chain joins TRBV18 and TRBJ2-7; D might be TRBD2 (6 bases). The CDR3 spans 19 residues. V dropped 3 bases and J dropped 4 bases, with 28 bases sitting between them. Germline CDR1 reads KGHSH; CDR2 reads LQKENI. CDR3 region: CASSPQTFVWDGGEYEQYF. In nucleotides, the CDR3 is TGTGCCAGCTCACCCCAGACATTCGTATGGGACGGAGGGGAATACGAGCAGTACTTC.

Only a few counts were recorded for this clone. CDR3 sequence reads: CASSSTRGPLHF. CDR3 nucleotides: TGTGCCAGCAGCTCAACACGGGGACCCCTCCACTTT. The V call is TRBV7-8, the J call TRBJ1-6; D is ambiguous. Trimming stripped 4 bases from V and 12 bases from J, with 10 bases between. CDR1 is SGHVS and CDR2 is FQNEAQ in the germline V gene. The CDR3 runs to 12 residues.

The chain employs TRBV11-2 and TRBJ2-2; 8 bases map to TRBD1. The CDR3 extends over 13 amino acids. Per germline, CDR1 SGHAT and CDR2 FQNNGV. The junction had 0 bases not matched to a gene; V was cut back by 4 bases and J by 5 bases. CDR3 sequence (DNA): TGTGCCAGCAGCTACAGGGGGACCGGGGAGCTGTTTTTT. Its protein product is CASSYRGTGELFF.

The V call is TRBV5-4, the J call TRBJ1-1; D gene ambiguous. Germline V lookup: CDR1 SGHNT, CDR2 YYREEE (reference sequence). V dropped 3 bases and J dropped 3 bases, with 15 bases sitting between them. This CDR3 has 15 amino acids. CDR3 DNA: TGTGCCAGCAGCTCGAAGAAAGGGAGATACACTGAAGCTTTCTTT. Protein: CASSSKKGRYTEAFF.

CDR3 in DNA: TGTGCCAGCAGCAACCCTCTTCGGGCGCAGTATTTT. Translating it yields CASSNPLRAQYF. The chain uses TRBV7-9 and TRBJ2-3; the D is unclear. This CDR3 has 12 residues. V lost 5 bases to trimming and J lost 10 bases, with 13 bases between them. Germline assignment: CDR1 SEHNR and CDR2 FQNEAQ (reference sequence). Combining the CDR3 with reference TRBV7-9 and TRBJ2-3 gives the whole variable domain DTGVSQNPRHKITKRGQNVTFRCDPISEHNRLYWYRQTLGQGPEFLTYFQNEAQLEKSRLLSDRFSAERPKGSFSTLEIQRTEQGDSAMYLCASSNPLRAQYFGPGTRLTVL.

This clone was counted only a few times. The genes are TRBV3-1 (or the pseudogene TRBV3-2) and TRBJ2-7, with 9 positions matching TRBD2. The CDR3 covers 20 residues. CDR1 and CDR2 from the germline V gene are LGHDT and YNNKEL (reference sequence). V lost 0 bases, J lost 2 bases, and 17 bases stayed unmatched. CDR3 bases: TGTGCCAGCAGCCAAGAGTCTAGAAGCGGGAGGCCAAAAAAAACCTACGAGCAGTACTTC. Encoded protein: CASSQESRSGRPKKTYEQYF.

The V and J genes are TRBV9 and TRBJ2-1, with 14 bases matching TRBD2. CDR1 and CDR2 from the germline V gene are SGDLS and YYNGEE. Trimming removed 3 bases from V and 7 bases from J; junction bases left unmatched: 3. The length of the CDR3 is 15 residues. The CDR3 protein is CASSAGLAGVNEQFF. The CDR3 coding sequence is TGTGCCAGCAGCGCGGGACTAGCGGGAGTAAATGAGCAGTTCTTC. The complete variable domain, with remaining parts taken from reference TRBV9 and TRBJ2-1, reads DSGVTQTPKHLITATGQRVTLRCSPRSGDLSVYWYQQSLDQGLQFLIQYYNGEERAKGNILERFSAQQFPDLHSELNLSSLELGDSALYFCASSAGLAGVNEQFFGPGTRLTVL.

V gene TRBV29-1 combines with J gene TRBJ2-3, with D perhaps TRBD1 (8 bases). The CDR3 is 15 amino acids. The V gene's germline CDR1 is SQVTM and CDR2 ANQGSEA. Trimming stripped 6 bases from V and 0 bases from J, with 16 bases between. Here the CDR3 reads CSVDNRGGSTDTQYF. Written as DNA, the CDR3 is TGCAGCGTAGACAACAGGGGGGGAAGCACAGATACGCAGTATTTT.